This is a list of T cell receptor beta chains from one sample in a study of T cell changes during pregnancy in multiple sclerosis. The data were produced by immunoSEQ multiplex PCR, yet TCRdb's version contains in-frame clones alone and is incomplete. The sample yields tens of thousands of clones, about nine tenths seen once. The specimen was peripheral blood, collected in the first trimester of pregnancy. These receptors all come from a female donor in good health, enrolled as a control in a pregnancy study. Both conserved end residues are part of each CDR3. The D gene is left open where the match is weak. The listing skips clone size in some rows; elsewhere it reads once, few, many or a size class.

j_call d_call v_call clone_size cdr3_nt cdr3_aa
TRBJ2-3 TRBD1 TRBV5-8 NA TGTGCCAGCAGACCTAGACAGGGGGCGGCAGATACGCAGTATTTT CASRPRQGAADTQYF
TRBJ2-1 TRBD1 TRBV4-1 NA TGCGCCAGCAGCTGGGACAGGGGGAATGAGCAGTTCTTC CASSWDRGNEQFF
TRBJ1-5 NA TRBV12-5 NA TGTGCTAGTGGTATCGGACAGCCGAATCAGCCCCAGCATTTT CASGIGQPNQPQHF
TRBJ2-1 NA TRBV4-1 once TGCGCCAGCAGCCAAGGGGGCATTCGAGAGCAGTTCTTC CASSQGGIREQFF
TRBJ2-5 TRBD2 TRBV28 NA TGTGCCAGCAGTGGGACTAGCGGGAGGGTTGAGACCCAGTACTTC CASSGTSGRVETQYF
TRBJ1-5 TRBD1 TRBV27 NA TGTGCCAGCAGTTTATGGGCAGGGGGGAGCAATCAGCCCCAGCATTTT CASSLWAGGSNQPQHF
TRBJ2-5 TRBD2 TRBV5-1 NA TGCGCCAGCAGACTAGCGGGAGAGACCCAGTACTTC CASRLAGETQYF
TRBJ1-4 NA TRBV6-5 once TGTGCCAGCAGGCGGGGGACAACTAATGAAAAACTGTTTTTT CASRRGTTNEKLFF
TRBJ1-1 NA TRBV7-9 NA TGTGCCAGCAGCTTTCTGGGGGGGAGCACTGAAGCTTTCTTT CASSFLGGSTEAFF
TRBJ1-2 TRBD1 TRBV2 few TGTGCCAGCAGATTGACAGGGTACGACTATGGCTACACCTTC CASRLTGYDYGYTF
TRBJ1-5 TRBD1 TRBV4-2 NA TGTGCCAGCAGCCAAGATGGCCAGGGGGCCAACTATCAGCCCCAGCATTTT CASSQDGQGANYQPQHF
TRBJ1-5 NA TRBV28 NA TGTGCCAGCAGTATGGCGGAGTTAAGGAGACAGCCCCAGCATTTT CASSMAELRRQPQHF
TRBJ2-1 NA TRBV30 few TGTGCCTGGAAGCGTAAAGGGGGAGATAGGTTTTTTTTCTACAATGAGCAGTTCTTC CAWKRKGGDRFFFYNEQFF
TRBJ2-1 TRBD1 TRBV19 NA TGTGCCAGTAGTGTAACAGGGGGCAATGAGCAGTTCTTC CASSVTGGNEQFF
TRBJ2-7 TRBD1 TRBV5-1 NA TGCGCCAGCAGCTCCGGGACAGGGGCCTACGAGCAGTACTTC CASSSGTGAYEQYF
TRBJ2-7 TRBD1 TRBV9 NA TGTGCCAGCAGCGTAGGCTCAGGGGGTGCCTACGAGCAGTACTTC CASSVGSGGAYEQYF
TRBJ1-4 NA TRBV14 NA TGTGCCAGCAGCCGGGCCCTAAATGAAAAACTGTTTTTT CASSRALNEKLFF
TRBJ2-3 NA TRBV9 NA TGTGCCAGCAGCGTAGCATTCACAGATACGCAGTATTTT CASSVAFTDTQYF